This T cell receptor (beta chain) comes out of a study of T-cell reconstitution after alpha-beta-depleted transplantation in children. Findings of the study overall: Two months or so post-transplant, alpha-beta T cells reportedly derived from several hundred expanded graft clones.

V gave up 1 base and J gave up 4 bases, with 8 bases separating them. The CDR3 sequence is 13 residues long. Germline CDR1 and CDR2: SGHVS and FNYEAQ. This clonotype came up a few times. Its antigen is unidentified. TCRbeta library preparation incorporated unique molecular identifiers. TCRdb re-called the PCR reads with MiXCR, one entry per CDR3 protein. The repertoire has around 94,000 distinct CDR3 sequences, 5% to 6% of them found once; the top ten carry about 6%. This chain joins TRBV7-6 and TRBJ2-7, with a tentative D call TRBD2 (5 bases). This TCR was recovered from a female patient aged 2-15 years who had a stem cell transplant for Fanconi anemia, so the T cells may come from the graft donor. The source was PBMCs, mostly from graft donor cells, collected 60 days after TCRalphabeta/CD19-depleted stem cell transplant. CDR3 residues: CASSLGLSYEQYF. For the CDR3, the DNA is TGTGCCAGCAGCTTAGGACTATCTTACGAGCAGTACTTC.